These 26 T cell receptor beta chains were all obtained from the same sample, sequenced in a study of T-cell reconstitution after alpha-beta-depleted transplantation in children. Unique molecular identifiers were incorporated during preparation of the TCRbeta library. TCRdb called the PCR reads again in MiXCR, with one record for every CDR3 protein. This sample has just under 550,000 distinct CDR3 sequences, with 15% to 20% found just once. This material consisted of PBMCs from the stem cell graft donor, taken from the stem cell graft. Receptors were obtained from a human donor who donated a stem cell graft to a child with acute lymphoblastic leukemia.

CDR3 in amino acids: CASSLGSGEAFF. The CDR3 coding sequence is TGTGCCAGCAGCCTGGGCTCCGGAGAAGCTTTCTTT. The V gene is TRBV6-5, the J gene TRBJ1-1; D not resolved. CDR1 is MNHEY and CDR2 is SVGAGI in the germline V gene. Trimming took off 6 bases at V and 8 bases at J, with 13 bases between the two ends. This CDR3 has 12 residues.

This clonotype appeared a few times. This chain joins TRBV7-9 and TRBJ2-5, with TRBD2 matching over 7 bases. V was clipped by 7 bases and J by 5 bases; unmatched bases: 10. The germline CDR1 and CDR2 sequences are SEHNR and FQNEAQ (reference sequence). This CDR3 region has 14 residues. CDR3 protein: CASTQSGGVETQYF. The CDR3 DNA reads TGTGCCAGCACCCAATCGGGGGGTGTGGAGACCCAGTACTTC.

The CDR3 DNA follows: TGCGCCAGCACCACGGAAACAGGGCTACTATCCTACGAGCAGTACTTC. It yields the protein CASTTETGLLSYEQYF. The V call is TRBV5-1, the J call TRBJ2-7; D might be TRBD1 (6 bases). Between the trimmed V and J ends, which lost 6 bases and 1 base, there was a span of 20 bases. The CDR3 is made up of 16 amino acids. CDR1 SGHRS and CDR2 YFSETQ come from the germline V gene.

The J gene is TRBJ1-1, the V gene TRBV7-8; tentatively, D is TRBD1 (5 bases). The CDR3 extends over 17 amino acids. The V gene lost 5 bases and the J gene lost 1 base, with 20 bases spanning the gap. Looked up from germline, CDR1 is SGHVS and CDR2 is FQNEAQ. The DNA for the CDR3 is TGTGCCAGCAGCCCCCCTGAGGGGCGCCTCTGGAACACTGAAGCTTTCTTT. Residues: CASSPPEGRLWNTEAFF.

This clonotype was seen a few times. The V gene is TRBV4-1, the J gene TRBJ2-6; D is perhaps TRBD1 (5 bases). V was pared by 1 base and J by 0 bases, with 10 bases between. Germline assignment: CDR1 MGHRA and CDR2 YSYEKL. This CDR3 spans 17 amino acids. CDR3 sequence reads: CASSQGRQSSGANVLTF. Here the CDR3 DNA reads TGCGCCAGCAGCCAAGGGAGACAGAGCTCTGGGGCCAACGTCCTGACTTTC.

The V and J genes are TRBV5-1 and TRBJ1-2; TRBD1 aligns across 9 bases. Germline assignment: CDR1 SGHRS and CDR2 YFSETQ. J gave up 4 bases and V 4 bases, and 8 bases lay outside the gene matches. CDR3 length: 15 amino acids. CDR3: CASSASGTGSYGYTF. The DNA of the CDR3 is TGCGCCAGCAGCGCCTCCGGGACAGGGAGCTATGGCTACACCTTC.

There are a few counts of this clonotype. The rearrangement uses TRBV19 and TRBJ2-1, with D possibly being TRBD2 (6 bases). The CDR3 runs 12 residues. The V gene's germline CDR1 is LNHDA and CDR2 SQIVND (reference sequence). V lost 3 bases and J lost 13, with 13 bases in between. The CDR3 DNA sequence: TGTGCCAGTAGTATGGGACTCGGGAGCCAGTTCTTC. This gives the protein CASSMGLGSQFF.

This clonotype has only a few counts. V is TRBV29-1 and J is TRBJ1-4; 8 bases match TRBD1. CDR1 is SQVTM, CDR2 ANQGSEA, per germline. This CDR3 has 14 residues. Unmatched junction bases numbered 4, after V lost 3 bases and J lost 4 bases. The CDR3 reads CSVDWTGRNEKLFF. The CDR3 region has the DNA TGCAGCGTTGATTGGACAGGGCGTAATGAAAAACTGTTTTTT.

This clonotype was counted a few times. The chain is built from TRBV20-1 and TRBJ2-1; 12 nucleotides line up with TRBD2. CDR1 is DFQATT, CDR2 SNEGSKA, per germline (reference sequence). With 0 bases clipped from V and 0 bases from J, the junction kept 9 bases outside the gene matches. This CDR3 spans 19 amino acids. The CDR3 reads CSARDASGRALSSYNEQFF. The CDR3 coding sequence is TGCAGTGCTAGAGATGCTAGCGGGAGGGCCCTTAGCTCCTACAATGAGCAGTTCTTC.

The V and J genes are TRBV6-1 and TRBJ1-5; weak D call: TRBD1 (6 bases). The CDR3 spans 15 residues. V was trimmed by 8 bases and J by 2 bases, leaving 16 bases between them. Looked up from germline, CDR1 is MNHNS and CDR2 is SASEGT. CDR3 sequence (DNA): TGTGCCAGCCTCTGGGGGGCCGTATGCAATCAGCCCCAGCATTTT. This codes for CASLWGAVCNQPQHF.

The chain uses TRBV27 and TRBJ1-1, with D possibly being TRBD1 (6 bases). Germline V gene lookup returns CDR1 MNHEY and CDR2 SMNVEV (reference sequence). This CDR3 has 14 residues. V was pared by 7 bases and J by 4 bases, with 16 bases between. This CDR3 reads CASIPAGAATEAFF. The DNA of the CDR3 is TGTGCCAGCATCCCTGCAGGGGCGGCCACTGAAGCTTTCTTT.

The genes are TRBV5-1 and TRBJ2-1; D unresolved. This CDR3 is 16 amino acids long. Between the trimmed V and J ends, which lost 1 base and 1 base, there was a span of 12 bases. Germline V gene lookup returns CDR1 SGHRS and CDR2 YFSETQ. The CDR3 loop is CASSLWGGDSYNEQFF. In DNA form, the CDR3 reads TGCGCCAGCAGCTTGTGGGGTGGGGATTCCTACAATGAGCAGTTCTTC.

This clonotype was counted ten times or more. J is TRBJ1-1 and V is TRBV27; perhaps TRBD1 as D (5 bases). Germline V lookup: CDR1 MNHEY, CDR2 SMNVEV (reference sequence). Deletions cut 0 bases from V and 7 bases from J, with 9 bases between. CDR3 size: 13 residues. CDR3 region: CASSLSPGSEAFF. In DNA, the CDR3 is TGTGCCAGCAGTTTATCCCCAGGGAGTGAAGCTTTCTTT.

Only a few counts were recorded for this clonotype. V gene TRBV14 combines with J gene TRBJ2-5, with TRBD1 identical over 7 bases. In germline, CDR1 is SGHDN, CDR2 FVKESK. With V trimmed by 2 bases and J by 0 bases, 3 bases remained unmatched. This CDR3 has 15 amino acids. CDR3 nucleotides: TGTGCCAGCAGCCAACCTGACAGGGACCAAGAGACCCAGTACTTC. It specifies CASSQPDRDQETQYF.

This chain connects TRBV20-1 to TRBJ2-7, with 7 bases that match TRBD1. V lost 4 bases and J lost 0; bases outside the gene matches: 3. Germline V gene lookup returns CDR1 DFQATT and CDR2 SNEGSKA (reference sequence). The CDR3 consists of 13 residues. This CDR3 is CSATTGYSYEQYF. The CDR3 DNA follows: TGCAGTGCTACGACAGGGTACTCCTACGAGCAGTACTTC.

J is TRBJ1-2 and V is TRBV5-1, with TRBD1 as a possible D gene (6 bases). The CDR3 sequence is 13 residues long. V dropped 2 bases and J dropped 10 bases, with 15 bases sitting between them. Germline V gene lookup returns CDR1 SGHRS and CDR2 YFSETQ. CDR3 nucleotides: TGCGCCAGCAGCTTCGAGGGGCAGGGGTACTACACCTTC. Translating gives CASSFEGQGYYTF. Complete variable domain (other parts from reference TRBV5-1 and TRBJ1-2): KAGVTQTPRYLIKTRGQQVTLSCSPISGHRSVSWYQQTPGQGLQFLFEYFSETQRNKGNFPGRFSGRQFSNSRSEMNVSTLELGDSALYLCASSFEGQGYYTFGSGTRLTVV.

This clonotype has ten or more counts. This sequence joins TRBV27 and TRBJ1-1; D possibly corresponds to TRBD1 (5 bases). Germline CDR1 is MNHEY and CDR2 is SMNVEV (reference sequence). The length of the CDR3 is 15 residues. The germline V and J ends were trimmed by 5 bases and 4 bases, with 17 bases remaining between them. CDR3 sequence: CASSALLGGTTEAFF. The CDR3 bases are TGTGCCAGCAGTGCCCTCTTAGGAGGGACCACTGAAGCTTTCTTT.

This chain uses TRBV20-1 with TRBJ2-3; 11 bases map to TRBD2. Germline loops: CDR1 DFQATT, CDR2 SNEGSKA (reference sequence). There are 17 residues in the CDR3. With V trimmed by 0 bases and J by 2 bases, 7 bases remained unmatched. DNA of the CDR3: TGCAGTGCTAGAGATCTAGGACTAGCGGGTGTCACAGATACGCAGTATTTT. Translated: CSARDLGLAGVTDTQYF.

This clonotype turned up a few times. The CDR3 spells CASSIDDRTYGYTF. CDR3 nucleotides: TGTGCCAGTAGTATAGACGACAGGACCTATGGCTACACCTTC. The rearrangement links TRBV19 to TRBJ1-2, with D perhaps matching TRBD1 (6 bases). Germline assignment: CDR1 LNHDA and CDR2 SQIVND (reference sequence). V dropped 0 bases and J dropped 4 bases, with 9 bases sitting between them. The CDR3 loop spans 14 amino acids.

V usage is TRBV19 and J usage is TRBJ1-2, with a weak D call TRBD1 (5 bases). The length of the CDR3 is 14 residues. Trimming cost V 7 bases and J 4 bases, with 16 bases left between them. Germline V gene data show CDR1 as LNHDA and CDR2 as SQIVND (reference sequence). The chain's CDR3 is CASTRGGRVYGYTF. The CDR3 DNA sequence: TGTGCCAGTACCCGGGGCGGACGAGTCTATGGCTACACCTTC.

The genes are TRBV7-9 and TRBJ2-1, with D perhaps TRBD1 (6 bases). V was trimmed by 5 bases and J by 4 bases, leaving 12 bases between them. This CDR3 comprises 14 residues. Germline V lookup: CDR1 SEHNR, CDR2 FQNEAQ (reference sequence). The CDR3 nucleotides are TGTGCCAGCAGCACCCGGACAGAGTACAATGAGCAGTTCTTC. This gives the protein CASSTRTEYNEQFF.

The CDR3 spells CSASWTSGGYEQYF. As DNA, the CDR3 is TGCAGTGCTAGCTGGACGAGCGGGGGCTACGAGCAGTACTTC. This rearrangement joins TRBV20-1 to TRBJ2-7, with TRBD2 identical over 8 bases. The CDR3 is 14 residues long. Looked up from germline, CDR1 is DFQATT and CDR2 is SNEGSKA (reference sequence). J gave up 3 bases and V 3 bases, and 7 bases lay outside the gene matches.

The CDR3 region has the DNA TGTGCCAGCAGCAAAGAAAAAGACATGCGGGTCTACGAGCAGTACTTC. Translation: CASSKEKDMRVYEQYF. The rearrangement uses TRBV21-1 and TRBJ2-7; the table's D call, TRBD2, was not checked against the DNA. TRBV21-1 counts as a pseudogene. CDR3 length equals 16 residues.

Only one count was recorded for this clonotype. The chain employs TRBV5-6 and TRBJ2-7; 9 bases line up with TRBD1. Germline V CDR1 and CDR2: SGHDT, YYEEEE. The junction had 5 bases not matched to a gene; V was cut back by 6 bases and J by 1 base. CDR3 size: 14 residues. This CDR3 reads CASTRGQGSYEQYF. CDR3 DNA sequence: TGTGCCAGCACGCGGGGACAGGGTTCCTACGAGCAGTACTTC.

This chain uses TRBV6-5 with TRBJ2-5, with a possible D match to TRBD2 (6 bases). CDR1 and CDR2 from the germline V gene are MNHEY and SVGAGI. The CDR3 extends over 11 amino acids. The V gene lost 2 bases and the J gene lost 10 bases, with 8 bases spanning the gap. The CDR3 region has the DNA TGTGCCAGCAGTTACCCGGGAGACCAGTACTTC. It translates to CASSYPGDQYF.

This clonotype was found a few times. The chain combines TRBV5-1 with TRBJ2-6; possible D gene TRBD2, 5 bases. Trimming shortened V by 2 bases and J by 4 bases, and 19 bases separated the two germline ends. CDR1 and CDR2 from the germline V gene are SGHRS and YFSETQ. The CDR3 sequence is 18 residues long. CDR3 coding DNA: TGCGCCAGCAGCTTAATCGGAGGAGGTACCACGGGGGCCAACGTCCTGACTTTC. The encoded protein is CASSLIGGGTTGANVLTF.